Listed below are T cell receptor beta chains from one sample, sequenced in a study of blood T cell repertoires in COVID-19. Generated by immunoSEQ multiplex PCR, the TCRdb table keeps only in-frame clones and is missing some. Of roughly 230,000 clones listed, more than 65% are singletons. Sequencing was carried out using peripheral blood. These receptors all come from a man between 45 and 60 years old with active or convalescent COVID-19. Both conserved end residues are part of each CDR3. A D gene is named only where the DNA matches it firmly. Clone size is given for some rows only: seen once, a few or many times, or a class if the clone is expanded.

TRBJ1-4 TRBV12-3/TRBV12-4 - - CASSPRAGQLFF TGTGCCAGCAGCCCAAGAGCGGGGCAACTGTTTTTT
TRBJ1-2 TRBV19 once TRBD1 CASSPGQGYGYTF TGTGCCAGTAGCCCAGGACAGGGTTATGGCTACACCTTC
TRBJ1-1 TRBV18 - - CASSPAGRNEAFF TGTGCCAGCTCACCAGCGGGGAGGAATGAAGCTTTCTTT
TRBJ1-3 TRBV24-1 once - CATSPNSGNTIYF TGTGCCACCAGCCCCAACTCTGGAAACACCATATATTTT
TRBJ1-2 TRBV18 - TRBD1 CASSPPDRVGGYTF TGTGCCAGCTCACCCCCGGACAGGGTGGGTGGCTACACCTTC
TRBJ1-2 TRBV9 - - CASSVTTAPNYGYTF TGTGCCAGCAGCGTTACTACGGCGCCTAACTATGGCTACACCTTC
TRBJ2-1 TRBV18 once - CASSRQNEQFF TGTGCCAGCTCACGACAGAATGAGCAGTTCTTC
TRBJ1-1 TRBV5-1 few TRBD1 CASSFSRQGNTEAFF TGCGCCAGCAGCTTCTCTAGACAGGGGAACACTGAAGCTTTCTTT
TRBJ2-3 TRBV20-1 once - CSASGAGIGADTQYF TGCAGTGCTAGTGGGGCGGGGATAGGGGCAGATACGCAGTATTTT
TRBJ1-1 TRBV28 - - CASTIGGWAFF TGTGCCAGCACCATTGGCGGGTGGGCTTTCTTT
TRBJ2-7 TRBV2 - TRBD1 CASRVQGAGGYYEQYF TGTGCCAGCAGAGTACAGGGGGCAGGCGGGTACTACGAGCAGTACTTC
TRBJ1-2 TRBV6-2/TRBV6-3 - TRBD1 CASSLSATGTGNYGYTF TGTGCCAGCAGTCTATCTGCCACCGGGACAGGGAACTATGGCTACACCTTC
TRBJ2-2 TRBV4-1 - - CASSQEGGGNTGELFF TGCGCCAGCAGCCAAGAGGGGGGAGGGAACACCGGGGAGCTGTTTTTT
TRBJ2-5 TRBV10-3 - - CATTGEGIETQYF TGTGCCACGACAGGGGAGGGCATAGAGACCCAGTACTTC
TRBJ1-1 TRBV5-5 - TRBD1 CASSLFGTGFGNTEAFF TGTGCCAGCAGCTTGTTTGGGACAGGGTTTGGGAACACTGAAGCTTTCTTT
TRBJ1-5 TRBV9 - TRBD1 CASSPSGDSFRQPQHF TGTGCCAGCAGCCCCAGTGGGGACAGCTTCAGGCAGCCCCAGCATTTT
TRBJ2-3 TRBV7-9 - - CASSLQVPQDTQYF TGTGCCAGCAGCTTACAGGTGCCCCAAGATACGCAGTATTTT
TRBJ2-2 TRBV30 - TRBD1 CAWNSGTGLTGELFF TGTGCCTGGAATTCCGGGACAGGGCTGACCGGGGAGCTGTTTTTT
TRBJ1-5 TRBV5-1 - TRBD1 CASSEQGLSNQPQHF TGCGCCAGCAGCGAACAGGGGTTAAGCAATCAGCCCCAGCATTTT
TRBJ1-2 TRBV9 - - CASSVDPSEQEGGYTF TGTGCCAGCAGCGTAGACCCCTCTGAGCAGGAGGGAGGCTACACCTTC
TRBJ1-2 TRBV30 - - CAWSPTDPRGYTF TGTGCCTGGAGTCCGACAGATCCCCGTGGCTACACCTTC
TRBJ1-4 TRBV19 - - CASSTLSVTNEKLFF TGTGCCAGTAGTACGCTGTCGGTAACTAATGAAAAACTGTTTTTT
TRBJ2-3 TRBV3-1/TRBV3-2 once TRBD1 CASSQTGVPTDTQYF TGTGCCAGCAGCCAAACAGGGGTCCCAACAGATACGCAGTATTTT